What follows describes a single T cell receptor beta chain. What it binds is unknown. The length of the CDR3 is 17 residues. With 0 bases clipped from V and 0 bases from J, the junction kept 5 bases outside the gene matches. Germline CDR1 LGHNA, CDR2 YNFKEQ. Several immunoSEQ plates held equal portions of the genomic DNA taken from each subset. The unsorted PBMC replicate PCRs were performed with about 290 ng DNA, tens of thousands of T cell genomes. Profiled with immunoSEQ multiplex PCR; TCRdb holds only in-frame clones, not every one. The sample consists of 450,000 to 600,000 clones, less than 80% of them appearing once. The sample is drawn from a study of shared clonotypes between healthy human individuals. Study findings and constraints: A small donor pool kept down the genetic and exposure-history diversity that was represented.

All participating donors were Caucasian adults from Nashville, Tennessee. This clonotype was sampled from a woman in her thirties or forties in good health. Some clones in this sample may be carry-over from other donors' samples. The chain is built from TRBV4-2 and TRBJ2-4; TRBD1 matches 7 bases. Sequenced sample: PBMCs. CDR3 residues: CASSQEGTALAKNIQYF. The CDR3 DNA is TGTGCCAGCAGCCAAGAGGGGACAGCGCTAGCCAAAAACATTCAGTACTTC.